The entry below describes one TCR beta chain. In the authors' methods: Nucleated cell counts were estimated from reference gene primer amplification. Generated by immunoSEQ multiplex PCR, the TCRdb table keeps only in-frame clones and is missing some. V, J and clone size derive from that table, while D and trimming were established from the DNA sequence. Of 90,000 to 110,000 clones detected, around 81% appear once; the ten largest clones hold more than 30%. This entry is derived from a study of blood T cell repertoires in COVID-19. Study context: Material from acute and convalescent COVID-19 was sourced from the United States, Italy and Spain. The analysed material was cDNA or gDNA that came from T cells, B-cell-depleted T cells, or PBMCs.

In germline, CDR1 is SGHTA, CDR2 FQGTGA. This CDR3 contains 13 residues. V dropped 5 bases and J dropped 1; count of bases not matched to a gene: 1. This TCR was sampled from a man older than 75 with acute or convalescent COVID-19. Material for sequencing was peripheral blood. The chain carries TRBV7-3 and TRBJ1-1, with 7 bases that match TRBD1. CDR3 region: CASSRDRNTEAFF. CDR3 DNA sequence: TGTGCCAGCAGCCGGGACAGGAACACTGAAGCTTTCTTT.